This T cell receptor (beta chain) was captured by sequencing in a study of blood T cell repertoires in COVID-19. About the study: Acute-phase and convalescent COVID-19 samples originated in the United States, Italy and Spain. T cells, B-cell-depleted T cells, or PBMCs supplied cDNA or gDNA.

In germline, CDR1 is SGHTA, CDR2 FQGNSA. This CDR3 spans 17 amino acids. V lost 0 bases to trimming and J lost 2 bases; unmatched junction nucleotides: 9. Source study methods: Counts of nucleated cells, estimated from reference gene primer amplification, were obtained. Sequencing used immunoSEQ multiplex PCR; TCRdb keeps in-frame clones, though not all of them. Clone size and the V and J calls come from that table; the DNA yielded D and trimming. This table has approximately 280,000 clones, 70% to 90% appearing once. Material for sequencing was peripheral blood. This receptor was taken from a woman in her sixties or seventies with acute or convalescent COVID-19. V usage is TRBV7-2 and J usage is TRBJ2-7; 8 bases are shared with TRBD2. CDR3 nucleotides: TGTGCCAGCAGCTTAGCAGACCTCCGGGAGGGGACCTACGAGCAGTACTTC. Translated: CASSLADLREGTYEQYF.